Given below is one T cell receptor (beta chain) in context. No antigen is known for it. The data were taken from a study of OX40 agonist ivuxolimab in advanced cancers. Study background: In this cohort, patients received ivuxolimab, an agonistic anti-OX40 (CD134) antibody. Past anti-PD-1, anti-PD-L1 or anti-CTLA-4 therapy was accepted, and 30% to 50% had received some. Study-wide points: Doses of 0.1 to 3.0 mg/kg were accompanied by clonal expansion of CD4+ and CD8+ blood T cells by week 6.

Assay used: immunoSEQ multiplex PCR; TCRdb lists only in-frame clones, some missing. This table holds about 55,000 clones, roughly 90% found once. Trimming left V 6 bases short and J 5 bases short, with 8 bases between. The length of the CDR3 is 12 residues. Germline assignment: CDR1 MDHEN and CDR2 SYDVKM. The rearrangement uses TRBV28 and TRBJ1-5; tentative D call: TRBD1 (6 bases). The starting material was CD4+ or CD8+ T cells sorted from blood, obtained in a trial of the OX40 agonist ivuxolimab. This clonotype was sampled from an adult with an advanced solid tumor such as melanoma, head and neck, liver or kidney cancer. The CDR3 sequence is CASSRGHQPQHF. The CDR3, as DNA: TGTGCCAGCAGCAGGGGCCATCAGCCCCAGCATTTT.